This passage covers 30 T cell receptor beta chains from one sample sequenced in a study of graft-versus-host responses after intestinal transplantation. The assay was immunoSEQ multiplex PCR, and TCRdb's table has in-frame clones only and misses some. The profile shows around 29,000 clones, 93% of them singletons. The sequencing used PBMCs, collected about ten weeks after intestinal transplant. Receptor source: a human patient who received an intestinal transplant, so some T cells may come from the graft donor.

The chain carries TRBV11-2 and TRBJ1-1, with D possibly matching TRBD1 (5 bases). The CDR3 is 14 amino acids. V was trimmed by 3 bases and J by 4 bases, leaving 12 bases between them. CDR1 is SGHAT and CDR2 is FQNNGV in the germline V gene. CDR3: CASSLGREVTEAFF. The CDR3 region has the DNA TGTGCCAGCAGCTTGGGCAGGGAGGTCACTGAAGCTTTCTTT.

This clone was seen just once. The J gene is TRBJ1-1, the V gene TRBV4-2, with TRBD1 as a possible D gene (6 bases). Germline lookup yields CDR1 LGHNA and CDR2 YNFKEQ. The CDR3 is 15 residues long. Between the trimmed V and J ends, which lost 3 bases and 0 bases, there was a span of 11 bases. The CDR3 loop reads CASSQTKGVNTEAFF. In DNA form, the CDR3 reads TGTGCCAGCAGCCAGACCAAGGGGGTGAACACTGAAGCTTTCTTT.

The CDR3 nucleotides are TGTGCCAGTAGTCCCCGGCAGGAGATTAACACTGAAGCTTTCTTT. The encoded protein is CASSPRQEINTEAFF. The chain uses TRBV19 and TRBJ1-1; D not certain. V was shortened by 5 bases and J by 2 bases, with 15 bases between the two germline ends. The V gene's germline CDR1 is LNHDA and CDR2 SQIVND (reference sequence). This CDR3 has 15 amino acids.

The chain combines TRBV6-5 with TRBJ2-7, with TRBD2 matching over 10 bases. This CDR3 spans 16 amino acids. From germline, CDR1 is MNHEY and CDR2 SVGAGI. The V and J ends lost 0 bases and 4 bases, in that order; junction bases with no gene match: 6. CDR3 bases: TGTGCCAGCAGTTACTCTAGCGGGAGGTACCCGTACGAGCAGTACTTC. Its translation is CASSYSSGRYPYEQYF.

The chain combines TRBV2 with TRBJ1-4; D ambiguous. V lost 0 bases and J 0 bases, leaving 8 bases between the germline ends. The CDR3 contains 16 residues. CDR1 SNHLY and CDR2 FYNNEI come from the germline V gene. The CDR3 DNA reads TGTGCCAGCAGTGAAGCGCTTCCGGCAACTAATGAAAAACTGTTTTTT. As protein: CASSEALPATNEKLFF.

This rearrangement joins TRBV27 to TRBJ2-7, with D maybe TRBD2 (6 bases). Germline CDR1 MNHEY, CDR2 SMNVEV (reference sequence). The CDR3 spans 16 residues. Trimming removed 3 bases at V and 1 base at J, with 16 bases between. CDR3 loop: CASSFSGSRTSYEQYF. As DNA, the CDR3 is TGTGCCAGCAGTTTTAGCGGTTCAAGGACTTCCTACGAGCAGTACTTC.

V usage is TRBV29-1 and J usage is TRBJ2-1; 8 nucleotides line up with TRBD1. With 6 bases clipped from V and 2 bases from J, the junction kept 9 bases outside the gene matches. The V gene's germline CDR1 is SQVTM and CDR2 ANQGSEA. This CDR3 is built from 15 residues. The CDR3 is CSVKTGTGPYNEQFF. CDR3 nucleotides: TGCAGCGTAAAGACCGGGACAGGACCCTACAATGAGCAGTTCTTC.

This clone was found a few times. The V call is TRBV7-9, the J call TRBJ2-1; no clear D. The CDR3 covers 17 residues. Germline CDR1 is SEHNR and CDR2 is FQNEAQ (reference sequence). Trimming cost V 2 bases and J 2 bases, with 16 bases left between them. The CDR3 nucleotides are TGTGCCAGCAGCTTATCCTGGTTTGGACGCCCCTACAATGAGCAGTTCTTC. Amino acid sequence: CASSLSWFGRPYNEQFF.

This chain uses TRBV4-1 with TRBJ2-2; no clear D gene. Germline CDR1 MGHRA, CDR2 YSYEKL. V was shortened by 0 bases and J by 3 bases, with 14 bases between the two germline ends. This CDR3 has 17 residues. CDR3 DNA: TGCGCCAGCAGCCAAGATGGTCTCAGGTTCTACACCGGGGAGCTGTTTTTT. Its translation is CASSQDGLRFYTGELFF.

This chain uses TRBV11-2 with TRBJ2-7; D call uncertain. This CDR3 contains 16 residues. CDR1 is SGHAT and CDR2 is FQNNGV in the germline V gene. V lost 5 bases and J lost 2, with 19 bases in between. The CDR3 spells CASSPYPDAPAYEQYF. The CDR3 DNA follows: TGTGCCAGCAGCCCTTACCCAGATGCCCCGGCCTACGAGCAGTACTTC.

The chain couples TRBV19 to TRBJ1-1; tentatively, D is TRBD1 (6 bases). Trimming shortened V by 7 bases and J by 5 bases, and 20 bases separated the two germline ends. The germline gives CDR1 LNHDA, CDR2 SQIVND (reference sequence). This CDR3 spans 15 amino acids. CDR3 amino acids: CASTPVMGAWTEAFF. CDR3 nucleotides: TGTGCCAGTACCCCCGTGATGGGGGCTTGGACTGAAGCTTTCTTT.

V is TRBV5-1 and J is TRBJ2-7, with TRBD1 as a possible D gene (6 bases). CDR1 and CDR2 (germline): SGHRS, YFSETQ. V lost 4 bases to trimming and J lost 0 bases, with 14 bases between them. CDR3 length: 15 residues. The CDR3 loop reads CASSVDSPNSYEQYF. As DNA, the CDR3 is TGCGCCAGCAGCGTGGACAGTCCAAACTCCTACGAGCAGTACTTC.

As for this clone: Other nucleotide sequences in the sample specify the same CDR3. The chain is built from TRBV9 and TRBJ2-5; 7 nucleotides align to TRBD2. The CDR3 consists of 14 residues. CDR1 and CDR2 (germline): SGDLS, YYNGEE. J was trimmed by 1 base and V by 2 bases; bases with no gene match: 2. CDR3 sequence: CASSVGGGQETQYF. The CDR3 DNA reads TGTGCCAGCAGCGTTGGGGGGGGCCAAGAGACCCAGTACTTC.

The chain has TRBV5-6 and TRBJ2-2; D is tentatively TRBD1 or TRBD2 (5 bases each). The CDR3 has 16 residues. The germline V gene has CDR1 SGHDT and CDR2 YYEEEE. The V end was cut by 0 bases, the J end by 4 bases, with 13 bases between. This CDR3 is CASSLVSREITGELFF. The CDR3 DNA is TGTGCCAGCAGCTTGGTCTCCAGGGAGATCACCGGGGAGCTGTTTTTT.

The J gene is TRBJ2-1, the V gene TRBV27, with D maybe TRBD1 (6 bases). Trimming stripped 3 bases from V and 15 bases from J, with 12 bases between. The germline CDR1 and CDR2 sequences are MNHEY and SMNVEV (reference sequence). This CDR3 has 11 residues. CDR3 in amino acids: CASSFRQERFF. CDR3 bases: TGTGCCAGCAGTTTCCGACAGGAACGGTTCTTC.

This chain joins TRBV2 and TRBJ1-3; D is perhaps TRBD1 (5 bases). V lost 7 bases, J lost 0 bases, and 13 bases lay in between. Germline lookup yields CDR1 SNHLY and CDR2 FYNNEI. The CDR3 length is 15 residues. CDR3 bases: TGTGCCAGCACCGTTGGACACCCCTCTGGAAACACCATATATTTT. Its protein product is CASTVGHPSGNTIYF.

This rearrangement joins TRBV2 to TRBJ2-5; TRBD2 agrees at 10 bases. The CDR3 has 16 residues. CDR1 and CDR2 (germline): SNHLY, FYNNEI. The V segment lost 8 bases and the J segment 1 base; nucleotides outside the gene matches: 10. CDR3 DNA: TGTGCCAGCGACCCGGGACTAGCGAGCAGCCAAGAGACCCAGTACTTC. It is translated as CASDPGLASSQETQYF.

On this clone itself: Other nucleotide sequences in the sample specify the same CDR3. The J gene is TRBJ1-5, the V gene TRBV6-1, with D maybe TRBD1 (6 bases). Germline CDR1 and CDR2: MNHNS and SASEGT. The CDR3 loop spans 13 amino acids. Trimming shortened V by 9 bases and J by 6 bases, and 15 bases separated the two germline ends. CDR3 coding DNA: TGTGCCAGTAGTTTGGGGGCTATTCAGCCCCAGCATTTT. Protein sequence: CASSLGAIQPQHF.

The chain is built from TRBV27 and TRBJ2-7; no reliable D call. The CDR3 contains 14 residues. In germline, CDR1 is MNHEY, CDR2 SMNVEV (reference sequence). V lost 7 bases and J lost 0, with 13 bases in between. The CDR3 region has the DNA TGTGCCAGCACCCCAGGCCCATCCTCCTACGAGCAGTACTTC. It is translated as CASTPGPSSYEQYF.

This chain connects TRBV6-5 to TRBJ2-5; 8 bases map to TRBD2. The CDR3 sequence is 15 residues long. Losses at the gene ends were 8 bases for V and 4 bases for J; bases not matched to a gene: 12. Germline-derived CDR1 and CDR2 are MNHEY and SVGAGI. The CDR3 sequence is CASRGGQGPTETQYF. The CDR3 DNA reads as TGTGCCAGCCGGGGGGGGCAAGGCCCGACAGAGACCCAGTACTTC.

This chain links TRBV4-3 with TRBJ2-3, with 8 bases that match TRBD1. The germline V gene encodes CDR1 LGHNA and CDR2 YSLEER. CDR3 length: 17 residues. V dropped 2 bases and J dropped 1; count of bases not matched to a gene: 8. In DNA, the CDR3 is TGCGCCAGCAGCCAAACAAGGACAGGGTTGGGCACAGATACGCAGTATTTT. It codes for CASSQTRTGLGTDTQYF.

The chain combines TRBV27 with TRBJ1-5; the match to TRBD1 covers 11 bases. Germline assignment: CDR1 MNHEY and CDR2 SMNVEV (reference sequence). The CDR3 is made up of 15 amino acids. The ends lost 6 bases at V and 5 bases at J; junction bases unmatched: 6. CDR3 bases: TGTGCCAGCAGGTCCGGGACAGGGGGGGATCAGCCCCAGCATTTT. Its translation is CASRSGTGGDQPQHF.

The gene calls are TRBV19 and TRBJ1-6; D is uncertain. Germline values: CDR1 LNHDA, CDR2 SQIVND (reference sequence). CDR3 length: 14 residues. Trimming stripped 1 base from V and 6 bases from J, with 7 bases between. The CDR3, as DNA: TGTGCCAGTAGTATAGGACGGGCTAATTCACCCCTCCACTTT. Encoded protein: CASSIGRANSPLHF. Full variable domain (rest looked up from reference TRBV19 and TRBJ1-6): DGGITQSPKYLFRKEGQNVTLSCEQNLNHDAMYWYRQDPGQGLRLIYYSQIVNDFQKGDIAEGYSVSREKKESFPLTVTSAQKNPTAFYLCASSIGRANSPLHFGNGTRLTVT.

The CDR3 loop reads CASSVTGNDGYTF. In DNA, the CDR3 is TGTGCCAGCAGCGTCACAGGGAACGATGGCTACACCTTC. The gene calls are TRBV5-6 and TRBJ1-2; D is possibly TRBD1 (6 bases). Germline CDR1 is SGHDT and CDR2 is YYEEEE. The CDR3 contains 13 residues. Trimming took 4 bases from V and 6 from J, leaving 13 bases between them.

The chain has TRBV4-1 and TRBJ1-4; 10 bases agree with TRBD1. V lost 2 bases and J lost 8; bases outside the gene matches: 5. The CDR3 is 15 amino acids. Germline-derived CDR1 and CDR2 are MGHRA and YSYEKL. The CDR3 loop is CASSQPGTGEEKLFF. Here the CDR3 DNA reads TGCGCCAGCAGCCAACCCGGGACAGGGGAGGAAAAACTGTTTTTT.

The CDR3 nucleotides read TGTGCCAGCAGTTGGGGGACAGGGGGCATCGGGGAGCTGTTTTTT. Protein: CASSWGTGGIGELFF. This chain links TRBV6-5 with TRBJ2-2, with 12 bases aligning to TRBD1. V lost 4 bases and J lost 7; bases outside the gene matches: 4. CDR1 is MNHEY, CDR2 SVGAGI, per germline. This CDR3 is 15 amino acids long.

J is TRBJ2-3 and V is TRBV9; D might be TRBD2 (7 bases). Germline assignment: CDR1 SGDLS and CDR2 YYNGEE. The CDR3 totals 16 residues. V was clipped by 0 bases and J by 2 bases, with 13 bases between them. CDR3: CASSVGAGALTDTQYF. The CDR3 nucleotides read TGTGCCAGCAGCGTAGGGGCGGGGGCCCTCACAGATACGCAGTATTTT.

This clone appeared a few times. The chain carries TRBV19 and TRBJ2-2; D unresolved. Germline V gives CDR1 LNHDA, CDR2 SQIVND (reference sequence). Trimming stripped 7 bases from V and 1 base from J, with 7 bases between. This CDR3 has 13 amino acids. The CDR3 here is CASMILNTGELFF. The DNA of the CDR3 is TGTGCCAGTATGATCCTGAACACCGGGGAGCTGTTTTTT. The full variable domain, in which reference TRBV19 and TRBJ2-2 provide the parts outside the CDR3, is DGGITQSPKYLFRKEGQNVTLSCEQNLNHDAMYWYRQDPGQGLRLIYYSQIVNDFQKGDIAEGYSVSREKKESFPLTVTSAQKNPTAFYLCASMILNTGELFFGEGSRLTVL.

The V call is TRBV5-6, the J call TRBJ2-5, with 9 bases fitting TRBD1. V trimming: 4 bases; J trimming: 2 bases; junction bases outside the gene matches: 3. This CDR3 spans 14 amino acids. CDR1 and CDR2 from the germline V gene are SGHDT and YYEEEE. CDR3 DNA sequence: TGTGCCAGCAGCCCGACAGGGGGTCAAGAGACCCAGTACTTC. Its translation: CASSPTGGQETQYF.

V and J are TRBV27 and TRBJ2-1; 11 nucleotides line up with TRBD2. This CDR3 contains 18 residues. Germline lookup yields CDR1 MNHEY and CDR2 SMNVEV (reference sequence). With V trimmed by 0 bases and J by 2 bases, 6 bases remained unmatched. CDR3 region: CASSLSSSGRAAYNEQFF. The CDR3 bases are TGTGCCAGCAGTTTATCGAGTAGCGGGAGGGCCGCCTACAATGAGCAGTTCTTC.